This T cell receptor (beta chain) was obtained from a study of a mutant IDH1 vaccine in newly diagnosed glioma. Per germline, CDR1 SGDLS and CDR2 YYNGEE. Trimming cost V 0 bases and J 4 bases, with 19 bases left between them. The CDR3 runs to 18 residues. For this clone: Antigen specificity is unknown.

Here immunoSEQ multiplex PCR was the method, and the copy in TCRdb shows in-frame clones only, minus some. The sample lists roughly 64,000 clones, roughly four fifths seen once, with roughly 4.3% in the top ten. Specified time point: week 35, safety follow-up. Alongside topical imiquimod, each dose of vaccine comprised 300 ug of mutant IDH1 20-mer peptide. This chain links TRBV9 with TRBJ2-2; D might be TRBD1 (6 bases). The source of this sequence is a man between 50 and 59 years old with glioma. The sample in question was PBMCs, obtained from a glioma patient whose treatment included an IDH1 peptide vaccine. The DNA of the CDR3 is TGTGCCAGCAGCGTAGTAGGGGGTCACTTGGGGTCCACCGGGGAGCTGTTTTTT. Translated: CASSVVGGHLGSTGELFF. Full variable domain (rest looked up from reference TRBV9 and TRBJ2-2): DSGVTQTPKHLITATGQRVTLRCSPRSGDLSVYWYQQSLDQGLQFLIQYYNGEERAKGNILERFSAQQFPDLHSELNLSSLELGDSALYFCASSVVGGHLGSTGELFFGEGSRLTVL.